The 30 T cell receptor beta chains listed next were all sequenced from one sample in a study of PD-L1 blockade in urothelial cancer. Time point meaning: pretreatment peripheral blood. Measured with immunoSEQ multiplex PCR; TCRdb has only the in-frame clones, and not every one. The sample consists of 130,000 or so clones, around 85% of them appearing once. The sample here was PBMCs, taken around atezolizumab (anti-PD-L1) treatment. All receptors come from a man aged 45 to 65 with urothelial cancer.

The chain employs TRBV9 and TRBJ2-1, with D possibly being TRBD1 (6 bases). The CDR3 spans 14 residues. Trimming shortened V by 0 bases and J by 5 bases, and 9 bases separated the two germline ends. CDR1 is SGDLS, CDR2 YYNGEE, per germline. The CDR3 sequence: CASSVEGDHNEQFF. DNA for the CDR3: TGTGCCAGCAGCGTAGAGGGGGACCACAATGAGCAGTTCTTC. Together with reference TRBV9 and TRBJ2-1, the CDR3 gives the full variable domain: DSGVTQTPKHLITATGQRVTLRCSPRSGDLSVYWYQQSLDQGLQFLIQYYNGEERAKGNILERFSAQQFPDLHSELNLSSLELGDSALYFCASSVEGDHNEQFFGPGTRLTVL.

This rearrangement joins TRBV5-4 to TRBJ1-1; TRBD1 is a possible D gene (5 bases). V lost 7 bases, J lost 2 bases, and 12 bases lay in between. The V gene's germline CDR1 is SGHNT and CDR2 YYREEE (reference sequence). The CDR3 spans 13 residues. The CDR3 protein is CASGRGLNTEAFF. CDR3 in DNA: TGTGCCAGCGGGAGGGGTCTAAACACTGAAGCTTTCTTT.

V and J are TRBV5-4 and TRBJ2-7; perhaps TRBD2 as D (6 bases). Germline CDR1 and CDR2: SGHNT and YYREEE (reference sequence). The CDR3 contains 17 residues. Trimming pared 4 bases from V and 0 bases from J, leaving 20 bases between. The CDR3 region has the DNA TGTGCCAGCAGCCCGAGGCGGGGATTGACGAGCTCCTACGAGCAGTACTTC. Protein sequence: CASSPRRGLTSSYEQYF.

This chain uses TRBV28 with TRBJ2-5, with 7 bases lining up with TRBD1. V dropped 2 bases and J dropped 6; count of bases not matched to a gene: 9. CDR3 length: 15 residues. Germline V lookup: CDR1 MDHEN, CDR2 SYDVKM. CDR3 in amino acids: CASSLPGGAGKTQYF. Here the CDR3 DNA reads TGTGCCAGCAGTTTACCAGGGGGTGCCGGGAAGACCCAGTACTTC.

This sequence joins TRBV6-1 and TRBJ1-6; 8 bases map to TRBD1. J was trimmed by 7 bases and V by 0 bases; bases with no gene match: 5. Looked up from germline, CDR1 is MNHNS and CDR2 is SASEGT. CDR3 size: 16 residues. CDR3 nucleotide sequence: TGTGCCAGCAGTGAAGCGAGGGACAGGTTGAATTCACCCCTCCACTTT. This codes for CASSEARDRLNSPLHF.

This clone has more than one count but fewer than ten. The chain recombines TRBV5-1 with TRBJ1-1; 7 positions match TRBD1. With 0 bases clipped from V and 6 bases from J, the junction kept 5 bases outside the gene matches. The germline CDR1 and CDR2 sequences are SGHRS and YFSETQ. The CDR3 spans 14 residues. The CDR3 coding sequence is TGCGCCAGCAGCTTGGTTAGGGGGCACGCTGAAGCTTTCTTT. Its translation is CASSLVRGHAEAFF.

The rearrangement links TRBV7-2 to TRBJ2-7, with TRBD2 matching 12 bases. Germline V gives CDR1 SGHTA, CDR2 FQGNSA. V shed 1 base and J 2 bases; nucleotides not matched to a gene: 0. The CDR3 runs to 15 residues. The CDR3 DNA reads as TGTGCCAGCAGCTTAGGACTAGCGGGGGCCTACGAGCAGTACTTC. This encodes CASSLGLAGAYEQYF.

With respect to this clone: Other DNA variants within this sample encode the same CDR3. The V and J genes are TRBV7-2 and TRBJ2-1; a weak D match, TRBD1 (6 bases). Germline CDR1 reads SGHTA; CDR2 reads FQGNSA. Trimming pared 4 bases from V and 4 bases from J, leaving 8 bases between. The CDR3 totals 13 residues. The CDR3 DNA reads as TGTGCCAGCAGCTCAGGACAGTACAATGAGCAGTTCTTC. Residues: CASSSGQYNEQFF.

The CDR3 bases are TGTGCCAGCAGTTACCCCGAGAGCTCCTACGAGCAGTACTTC. Translation gives CASSYPESSYEQYF. The chain links TRBV6-6 to TRBJ2-7; D is ambiguous. This CDR3 has 14 amino acids. V was pared by 2 bases and J by 0 bases, with 8 bases between. CDR1 and CDR2 from the germline V gene are MNHNY and SVGAGI (reference sequence).

The chain links TRBV28 to TRBJ1-1, with TRBD1 matching 7 bases. The trim removed 9 bases at V and 5 bases at J, leaving 3 bases unmatched. CDR3 length: 11 amino acids. The germline CDR1 and CDR2 sequences are MDHEN and SYDVKM. CDR3 sequence (DNA): TGTGCCAGTAACAGGGGAACTGAAGCTTTCTTT. As protein: CASNRGTEAFF.

The V call is TRBV6-1, the J call TRBJ1-1; D possibly corresponds to TRBD1 (5 bases). The germline gives CDR1 MNHNS, CDR2 SASEGT. Between the trimmed V and J ends, which lost 0 bases and 0 bases, there was a span of 23 bases. The CDR3 is 20 residues long. The CDR3 region is CASSEAPRQRLRALNTEAFF. The CDR3 nucleotides are TGTGCCAGCAGTGAAGCGCCCCGACAGAGGCTACGTGCGTTGAACACTGAAGCTTTCTTT.

The chain employs TRBV28 and TRBJ1-3; tentative D call: TRBD1 (6 bases). The CDR3 is 15 residues long. Trimming stripped 5 bases from V and 0 bases from J, with 11 bases between. Germline values: CDR1 MDHEN, CDR2 SYDVKM. The chain's CDR3 is CASSPGQHSGNTIYF. The CDR3 nucleotides are TGTGCCAGCAGTCCGGGACAACACTCTGGAAACACCATATATTTT. Based on the CDR3 plus reference TRBV28 and TRBJ1-3, the full variable domain is DVKVTQSSRYLVKRTGEKVFLECVQDMDHENMFWYRQDPGLGLRLIYFSYDVKMKEKGDIPEGYSVSREKKERFSLILESASTNQTSMYLCASSPGQHSGNTIYFGEGSWLTVV.

This chain uses TRBV28 with TRBJ1-2, with 8 positions matching TRBD1. The germline gives CDR1 MDHEN, CDR2 SYDVKM. CDR3 length equals 16 residues. Losses at the gene ends were 1 base for V and 4 bases for J; bases not matched to a gene: 8. CDR3 loop: CASSLLLTGAGYGYTF. In DNA form, the CDR3 reads TGTGCCAGCAGTTTATTGCTGACAGGGGCTGGCTATGGCTACACCTTC.

This sequence joins TRBV18 and TRBJ1-2, with TRBD1 matching over 7 bases. CDR3 length equals 15 residues. The ends lost 3 bases at V and 2 bases at J; junction bases unmatched: 6. CDR1 is KGHSH, CDR2 LQKENI, per germline. The CDR3 sequence is CASSPGTAVNYGYTF. The CDR3 DNA is TGTGCCAGCTCACCGGGGACAGCTGTCAACTATGGCTACACCTTC. The full variable domain, completed using reference TRBV18 and TRBJ1-2, is NAGVMQNPRHLVRRRGQEARLRCSPMKGHSHVYWYRQLPEEGLKFMVYLQKENIIDESGMPKERFSAEFPKEGPSILRIQQVVRGDSAAYFCASSPGTAVNYGYTFGSGTRLTVV.

The CDR3 region is CASSSGQINQPQHF. CDR3 DNA sequence: TGTGCCAGCAGCTCGGGACAGATAAATCAGCCCCAGCATTTT. The rearrangement links TRBV7-9 to TRBJ1-5, with TRBD1 matching 7 bases. The CDR3 contains 14 residues. The V gene end was trimmed by 4 bases and the J gene end by 4 bases; junction bases not matched to a gene: 4. CDR1 is SEHNR, CDR2 FQNEAQ, per germline (reference sequence). The full variable domain, its missing parts supplied by reference TRBV7-9 and TRBJ1-5, is DTGVSQNPRHKITKRGQNVTFRCDPISEHNRLYWYRQTLGQGPEFLTYFQNEAQLEKSRLLSDRFSAERPKGSFSTLEIQRTEQGDSAMYLCASSSGQINQPQHFGDGTRLSIL.

The chain recombines TRBV11-2 with TRBJ2-3, with D possibly TRBD2 on 6 matching bases. With 3 bases removed from V and 0 bases from J, the gap between germline ends came to 13 bases. This CDR3 region has 16 residues. The germline CDR1 and CDR2 sequences are SGHAT and FQNNGV. CDR3 loop: CASSFVGGGSTDTQYF. DNA of the CDR3: TGTGCCAGCAGCTTTGTCGGGGGAGGTAGCACAGATACGCAGTATTTT.

This chain joins TRBV4-2 and TRBJ2-7; no clear D. The germline gives CDR1 LGHNA, CDR2 YNFKEQ. The CDR3 spans 16 residues. Trimming took 0 bases from V and 4 from J, leaving 16 bases between them. CDR3 sequence (DNA): TGTGCCAGCAGCCAAGAAAAGGTGGAAAGAGGATACGAGCAGTACTTC. This translates into CASSQEKVERGYEQYF.

Regarding this clone: The junction and the germline gene differ at one end; a read error may be behind it. The chain joins TRBV6-1 to TRBJ2-7; the D is unclear. This CDR3 contains 10 residues. Germline loops: CDR1 MNHNS, CDR2 SASEGT. CDR3 sequence: CATSYYEQYF. In nucleotides, the CDR3 is TGTGCCACCAGTTACTACGAGCAGTACTTC.

The rearrangement uses TRBV15 and TRBJ1-5; maybe TRBD1 (5 bases). Germline V gene lookup returns CDR1 LNHNV and CDR2 YYDKDF (reference sequence). The CDR3 has 18 amino acids. V was trimmed by 5 bases and J by 2 bases, leaving 22 bases between them. CDR3 bases: TGTGCCACCAGCTCTCCTGGAGGAGGGACGTACGGCAATCAGCCCCAGCATTTT. Translated: CATSSPGGGTYGNQPQHF.

This chain uses TRBV13 with TRBJ2-1; TRBD2 aligns across 7 bases. This CDR3 has 15 residues. The germline CDR1 and CDR2 sequences are PRHDT and FYEKMQ (reference sequence). Trimming at V came to 4 bases and at J to 3 bases, leaving 6 bases not matched to a gene. The CDR3: CASSSNERDYNEQFF. CDR3 nucleotide sequence: TGTGCCAGCAGCTCCAATGAGCGGGACTACAATGAGCAGTTCTTC.

The chain couples TRBV11-2 to TRBJ2-1; the D gene is possibly TRBD1 (6 bases). The V end was cut by 6 bases, the J end by 7 bases, with 16 bases between. This CDR3 is built from 14 residues. The germline V gene has CDR1 SGHAT and CDR2 FQNNGV. CDR3 region: CASSNRADGNEQFF. The CDR3 DNA is TGTGCCAGCAGTAACAGGGCCGACGGGAATGAGCAGTTCTTC.

J is TRBJ1-1 and V is TRBV5-1; 7 bases match TRBD1. The CDR3 loop spans 14 amino acids. V trimming: 4 bases; J trimming: 4 bases; junction bases outside the gene matches: 7. Germline CDR1 and CDR2: SGHRS and YFSETQ. CDR3 sequence: CASSQQGSGTEAFF. The CDR3 DNA follows: TGCGCCAGCAGCCAACAGGGGTCGGGCACTGAAGCTTTCTTT. The full variable domain, with the rest looked up from reference TRBV5-1 and TRBJ1-1, is KAGVTQTPRYLIKTRGQQVTLSCSPISGHRSVSWYQQTPGQGLQFLFEYFSETQRNKGNFPGRFSGRQFSNSRSEMNVSTLELGDSALYLCASSQQGSGTEAFFGQGTRLTVV.

The chain combines TRBV7-9 with TRBJ1-2; the match to TRBD1 covers 10 bases. CDR3 length equals 15 residues. Germline V gene lookup returns CDR1 SEHNR and CDR2 FQNEAQ (reference sequence). V trimming: 3 bases; J trimming: 4 bases; junction bases outside the gene matches: 5. The CDR3 sequence is CASSFSTGGGYGYTF. Written as DNA, the CDR3 is TGTGCCAGCAGCTTTTCGACAGGGGGCGGCTATGGCTACACCTTC.

This sequence joins TRBV25-1 and TRBJ2-1; no firm D call. Between the trimmed V and J ends, which lost 1 base and 4 bases, there was a span of 8 bases. CDR1 and CDR2 from the germline V gene are MGHDK and SYGVNS. The CDR3 totals 14 residues. The CDR3 loop reads CASSESADYNEQFF. In DNA, the CDR3 is TGTGCCAGCAGTGAATCGGCGGATTACAATGAGCAGTTCTTC.

The chain has TRBV18 and TRBJ1-5, with D possibly matching TRBD1 (5 bases). In germline, CDR1 is KGHSH, CDR2 LQKENI. The V end lost 2 bases, the J end lost 3 bases, and 8 bases lay between the germline ends. The CDR3 extends over 14 amino acids. The CDR3 is CASSPAGNNQPQHF. The CDR3 DNA sequence: TGTGCCAGCTCACCAGCAGGGAACAATCAGCCCCAGCATTTT.

This clone was recorded only once. The rearrangement uses TRBV7-9 and TRBJ2-5; 10 bases agree with TRBD1. The junction had 12 bases not matched to a gene; V was cut back by 6 bases and J by 5 bases. Germline V lookup: CDR1 SEHNR, CDR2 FQNEAQ (reference sequence). There are 16 residues in the CDR3. The CDR3 sequence is CASSLTGDRGGETQYF. The CDR3 DNA reads as TGTGCCAGCAGTTTAACCGGGGACAGGGGAGGGGAGACCCAGTACTTC.

CDR3 region: CASSFGQAQYF. DNA for the CDR3: TGTGCCAGCAGTTTTGGACAGGCACAGTACTTC. The chain has TRBV28 and TRBJ2-4; 7 bases line up with TRBD1. The CDR3 runs 11 residues. Per germline, CDR1 MDHEN and CDR2 SYDVKM. V was clipped by 3 bases and J by 13 bases; unmatched bases: 3.

The chain employs TRBV9 and TRBJ1-1; TRBD1 matches at 11 bases. Germline V lookup: CDR1 SGDLS, CDR2 YYNGEE. The V and J ends lost 0 bases and 0 bases, in that order; junction bases with no gene match: 7. CDR3 length equals 18 residues. The CDR3 sequence: CASSVGGQGALMNTEAFF. CDR3 sequence (DNA): TGTGCCAGCAGCGTAGGAGGACAGGGGGCTTTAATGAACACTGAAGCTTTCTTT.

The J gene is TRBJ2-1, the V gene TRBV18; 8 bases are a match to TRBD1. Trimming took 6 bases from V and 4 from J; bases not matched to a gene: 8. Germline CDR1 KGHSH, CDR2 LQKENI. The CDR3 runs to 15 residues. Here the CDR3 reads CASSPGTGGYNEQFF. Written as DNA, the CDR3 is TGTGCCAGCTCCCCCGGGACAGGAGGATACAATGAGCAGTTCTTC.

This clone showed up just a few times. The chain combines TRBV2 with TRBJ1-5, with a weak D call TRBD1 (6 bases). The CDR3 spans 13 residues. With 9 bases removed from V and 6 bases from J, the gap between germline ends came to 15 bases. The V gene's germline CDR1 is SNHLY and CDR2 FYNNEI. In DNA, the CDR3 is TGTGCCAGTGCAGGGGAATATACTCAGCCCCAGCATTTT. It codes for CASAGEYTQPQHF. The whole variable domain, filled in from reference TRBV2 and TRBJ1-5, reads EPEVTQTPSHQVTQMGQEVILRCVPISNHLYFYWYRQILGQKVEFLVSFYNNEISEKSEIFDDQFSVERPDGSNFTLKIRSTKLEDSAMYFCASAGEYTQPQHFGDGTRLSIL.